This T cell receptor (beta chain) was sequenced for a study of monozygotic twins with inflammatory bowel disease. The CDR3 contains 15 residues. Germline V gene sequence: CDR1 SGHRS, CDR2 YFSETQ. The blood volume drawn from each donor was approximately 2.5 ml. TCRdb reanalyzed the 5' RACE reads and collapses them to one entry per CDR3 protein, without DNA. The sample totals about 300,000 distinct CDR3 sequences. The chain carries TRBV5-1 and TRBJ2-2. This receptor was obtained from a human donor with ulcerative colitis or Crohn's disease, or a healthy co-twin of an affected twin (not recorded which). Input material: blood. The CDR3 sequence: CASSLARRDTGELFF. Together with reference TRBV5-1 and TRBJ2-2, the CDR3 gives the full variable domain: KAGVTQTPRYLIKTRGQQVTLSCSPISGHRSVSWYQQTPGQGLQFLFEYFSETQRNKGNFPGRFSGRQFSNSRSEMNVSTLELGDSALYLCASSLARRDTGELFFGEGSRLTVL.